These 14 T cell receptor beta chains were sequenced from one sample in a study of blood T cells in healthy people across ages. Primers used in a second PCR of roughly 7 to 11 cycles were a sample-barcoded 5' primer and a J-beta primer mix. TCRdb re-derived calls from the 5' RACE reads in MiXCR, one entry per CDR3 protein. The table has 1.4 million to 1.5 million distinct CDR3 sequences, approximately 40% seen once. The sequenced sample was blood. The receptors were sampled from a woman under 30 in good health.

The chain is built from TRBV6-6 and TRBJ2-4; 8 positions match TRBD1. The J call may be incorrect, as the DNA end agrees better with TRBJ2-7. CDR1 is MNHNY, CDR2 SVGAGI, per germline (reference sequence). The CDR3 is made up of 16 amino acids. The CDR3 nucleotides read TGTGCCAGCAGTTACTCGCAGGGGGCGCTTGCCTACGAGCAGTACTTC. It is translated as CASSYSQGALAYEQYF.

This rearrangement joins TRBV5-1 to TRBJ2-7; no clear D. The CDR3 has 13 residues. The germline V and J ends were trimmed by 4 bases and 2 bases, with 10 bases remaining between them. Per the germline V gene, CDR1 is SGHRS and CDR2 is YFSETQ. The CDR3 is CASSVARPYEQYF. CDR3 nucleotides: TGCGCCAGCAGCGTGGCCAGGCCCTACGAGCAGTACTTC. Looking up the rest from reference TRBV5-1 and TRBJ2-7 gives the full variable domain: KAGVTQTPRYLIKTRGQQVTLSCSPISGHRSVSWYQQTPGQGLQFLFEYFSETQRNKGNFPGRFSGRQFSNSRSEMNVSTLELGDSALYLCASSVARPYEQYFGPGTRLTVT.

The V call is TRBV2, the J call TRBJ2-3; 8 bases line up with TRBD2. The V gene's germline CDR1 is SNHLY and CDR2 FYNNEI. The V gene end was trimmed by 1 base and the J gene end by 3 bases; junction bases not matched to a gene: 6. CDR3 size: 16 residues. CDR3 sequence: CASSEGEGLDTDTQYF. CDR3 nucleotide sequence: TGTGCCAGCAGTGAAGGGGAGGGACTAGATACAGATACGCAGTATTTT.

This clonotype was seen only a few times. This chain joins TRBV5-1 and TRBJ2-7, with 10 bases that match TRBD2. Losses at the gene ends were 2 bases for V and 4 bases for J; bases not matched to a gene: 15. The CDR3 is 18 amino acids. In germline, CDR1 is SGHRS, CDR2 YFSETQ. The CDR3 region has the DNA TGCGCCAGCAGCTTTGCCTTGGCTACTAGCGGGATTTCTTACGAGCAGTACTTC. Protein sequence: CASSFALATSGISYEQYF.

This clonotype was counted once. The chain employs TRBV10-3 and TRBJ1-1; possible D gene TRBD1, 5 bases. The germline V gene encodes CDR1 ENHRY and CDR2 SYGVKD. V lost 5 bases and J lost 6, with 16 bases in between. The CDR3 has 14 amino acids. This CDR3 reads CAISKTGTSSEAFF. The CDR3 DNA sequence: TGTGCCATCAGTAAGACCGGGACTTCGTCTGAAGCTTTCTTT.

The chain couples TRBV19 to TRBJ2-7, with 7 bases lining up with TRBD1. This CDR3 is built from 14 residues. Germline CDR1 is LNHDA and CDR2 is SQIVND (reference sequence). V trimming: 4 bases; J trimming: 3 bases; junction bases outside the gene matches: 6. The CDR3 coding sequence is TGTGCCAGTAGTAATAACAGGGGAGACTACGAGCAGTACTTC. As protein: CASSNNRGDYEQYF.

CDR3 bases: TGCAGCGTTGAAGAGGGAGTGGGGGCGGGTGAGCAGTACTTC. This encodes CSVEEGVGAGEQYF. The chain recombines TRBV29-1 with TRBJ2-5; tentatively, D is TRBD1 (6 bases). Trimming shortened V by 0 bases and J by 11 bases, and 19 bases separated the two germline ends. From germline, CDR1 is SQVTM and CDR2 ANQGSEA. The CDR3 runs to 14 residues. Based on the CDR3 plus reference TRBV29-1 and TRBJ2-5, the full variable domain is SAVISQKPSRDICQRGTSLTIQCQVDSQVTMMFWYRQQPGQSLTLIATANQGSEATYESGFVIDKFPISRPNLTFSTLTVSNMSPEDSSIYLCSVEEGVGAGEQYFGPGTRLLVL.

The table lists this clonotype with a few counts. The V gene is TRBV10-3, the J gene TRBJ2-5; 8 nucleotides match TRBD2. CDR3 size: 15 residues. Germline V gives CDR1 ENHRY, CDR2 SYGVKD. Unmatched junction bases numbered 9, after V lost 4 bases and J lost 5 bases. CDR3 bases: TGTGCCATCAGTGCCCCGGGACTAGATACGGAGACCCAGTACTTC. This sequence encodes CAISAPGLDTETQYF.

This chain uses TRBV20-1 with TRBJ2-5; D remains unclear. The CDR3 extends over 13 amino acids. The V end was cut by 0 bases, the J end by 11 bases, with 16 bases between. Germline-derived CDR1 and CDR2 are DFQATT and SNEGSKA (reference sequence). The CDR3 nucleotides read TGCAGTGCTAGAGATTTTAAGTTCAGTGAGCAGTACTTC. Its translation: CSARDFKFSEQYF.

The table lists this clonotype with a few counts. The chain joins TRBV4-1 to TRBJ2-5; D remains unclear. Between the trimmed V and J ends, which lost 1 base and 5 bases, there was a span of 14 bases. This CDR3 contains 15 residues. CDR1 MGHRA and CDR2 YSYEKL come from the germline V gene. CDR3 loop: CASSQGAYGWETQYF. DNA for the CDR3: TGCGCCAGCAGCCAAGGGGCGTATGGTTGGGAGACCCAGTACTTC.

The J gene is TRBJ2-1, the V gene TRBV7-2; 14 bases are shared with TRBD2. The closer fit of TRBJ2-7 to the DNA end suggests the J call may be wrong. CDR1 and CDR2 from the germline V gene are SGHTA and FQGNSA. The CDR3 runs 19 residues. This CDR3 is CASSLRLAGGRVSYNEQYF. In DNA, the CDR3 is TGTGCCAGCAGCCTGCGACTAGCGGGAGGGCGGGTCTCCTACAATGAGCAGTACTTC.

This clonotype was picked up one time. V usage is TRBV27 and J usage is TRBJ1-6; D gene unclear. Germline assignment: CDR1 MNHEY and CDR2 SMNVEV (reference sequence). Trimming took 4 bases from V and 7 from J, leaving 8 bases between them. The CDR3 spans 13 residues. The CDR3 bases are TGTGCCAGCAGTTCCCACGTAAATTCACCCCTCCACTTT. Residues: CASSSHVNSPLHF.

CDR3 region: CASSLAEGDGYTIYF. The DNA for the CDR3 is TGCGCCAGCAGCTTGGCCGAGGGAGATGGCTACACCATATATTTT. The chain uses TRBV5-1 and TRBJ1-3; D remains ambiguous. The germline gives CDR1 SGHRS, CDR2 YFSETQ. This CDR3 has 15 residues. Trimming pared 0 bases from V and 8 bases from J, leaving 15 bases between.

Details on this clonotype: Possible read error: a much larger clone is one base away. The chain carries TRBV29-1 and TRBJ2-4, with D possibly matching TRBD2 (6 bases). TRBJ2-7 explains the end of the DNA better; the J call may be wrong. CDR1 SQVTM and CDR2 ANQGSEA come from the germline V gene. This CDR3 has 14 amino acids. The CDR3 loop is CSVDAARRAYEQYF. The CDR3 DNA follows: TGCAGCGTTGATGCCGCCAGGAGGGCCTACGAGCAGTACTTC.